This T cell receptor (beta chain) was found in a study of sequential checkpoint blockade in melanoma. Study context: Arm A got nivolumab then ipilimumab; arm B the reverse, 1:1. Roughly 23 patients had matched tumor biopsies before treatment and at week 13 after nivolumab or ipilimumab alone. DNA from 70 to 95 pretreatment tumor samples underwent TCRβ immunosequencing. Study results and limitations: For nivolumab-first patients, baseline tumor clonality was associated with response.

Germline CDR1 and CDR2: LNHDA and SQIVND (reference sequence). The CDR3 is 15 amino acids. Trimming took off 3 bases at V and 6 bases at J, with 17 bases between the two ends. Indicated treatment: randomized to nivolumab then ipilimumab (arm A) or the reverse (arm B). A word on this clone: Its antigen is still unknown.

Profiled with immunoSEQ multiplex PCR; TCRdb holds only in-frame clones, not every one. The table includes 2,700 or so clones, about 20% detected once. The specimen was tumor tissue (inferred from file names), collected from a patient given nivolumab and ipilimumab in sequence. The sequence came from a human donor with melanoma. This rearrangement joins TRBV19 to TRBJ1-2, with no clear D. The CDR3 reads CASSISSGRSNGYTF. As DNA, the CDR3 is TGTGCCAGTAGTATTTCTAGCGGACGATCGAATGGCTACACCTTC.